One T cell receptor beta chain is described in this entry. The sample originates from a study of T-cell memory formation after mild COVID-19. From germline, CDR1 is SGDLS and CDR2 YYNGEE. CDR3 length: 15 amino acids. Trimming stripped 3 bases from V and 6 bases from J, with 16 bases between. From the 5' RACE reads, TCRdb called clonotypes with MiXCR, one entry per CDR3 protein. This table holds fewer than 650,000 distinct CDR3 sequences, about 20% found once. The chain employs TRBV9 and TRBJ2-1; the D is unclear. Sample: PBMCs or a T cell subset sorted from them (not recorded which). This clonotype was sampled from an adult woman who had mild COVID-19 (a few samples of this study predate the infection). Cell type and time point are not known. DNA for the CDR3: TGTGCCAGCAGCGCCTCAAATCGGGTGGTCAATGAGCAGTTCTTC. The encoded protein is CASSASNRVVNEQFF.